The next 12 T cell receptor beta chains were all read from a single sample in a study of blood T cell repertoires in COVID-19. Only in-frame clones appear in the TCRdb table, and some are missing; sequencing was by immunoSEQ multiplex PCR. The table records about 26,000 clones, 70% to 90% of them present only once. Material: peripheral blood. The receptor source for this set is a human donor in a cohort sampled during active COVID-19.

The chain is built from TRBV28 and TRBJ2-3; 9 nucleotides align to TRBD1. V gave up 7 bases and J gave up 3 bases; unmatched junction bases: 8. This CDR3 spans 15 amino acids. CDR1 and CDR2 (germline): MDHEN, SYDVKM. CDR3: CASNRPGQGTDTQYF. The CDR3, as DNA: TGTGCCAGCAACCGGCCGGGACAGGGAACAGATACGCAGTATTTT.

This clone has more than one count but fewer than ten. This sequence joins TRBV5-1 and TRBJ2-2, with no clear D. From germline, CDR1 is SGHRS and CDR2 YFSETQ. V dropped 4 bases and J dropped 1 base, with 8 bases sitting between them. CDR3 length equals 14 residues. CDR3 residues: CASSRVVNTGELFF. CDR3 nucleotides: TGCGCCAGCAGCAGAGTGGTGAACACCGGGGAGCTGTTTTTT.

V and J are TRBV5-4 and TRBJ2-3; 11 positions agree with TRBD2. The germline V gene encodes CDR1 SGHNT and CDR2 YYREEE (reference sequence). CDR3 length equals 18 residues. J lost 0 bases, V lost 0 bases, and 6 bases had no gene match. The CDR3 DNA reads as TGTGCCAGCAGCTTGGCCCTTACTAGCGGGGGAAGCACAGATACGCAGTATTTT. Translated: CASSLALTSGGSTDTQYF.

This clone came up once. The gene calls are TRBV7-8 and TRBJ1-2, with 8 bases identical to TRBD1. V trimming: 3 bases; J trimming: 8 bases; junction bases outside the gene matches: 5. The germline CDR1 and CDR2 sequences are SGHVS and FQNEAQ. This CDR3 contains 13 residues. The CDR3 here is CASSLATGVGYTF. CDR3 DNA sequence: TGTGCCAGCAGCTTGGCGACAGGGGTGGGCTACACCTTC.

The chain combines TRBV19 with TRBJ2-5, with TRBD1 matching over 7 bases. In germline, CDR1 is LNHDA, CDR2 SQIVND (reference sequence). V lost 2 bases and J lost 2; bases outside the gene matches: 5. This CDR3 spans 15 amino acids. The CDR3 reads CASSIPGRGQETQYF. Written as DNA, the CDR3 is TGTGCCAGTAGTATACCGGGCAGGGGGCAAGAGACCCAGTACTTC.

V usage is TRBV29-1 and J usage is TRBJ1-2; TRBD1 agrees at 9 bases. The CDR3 consists of 14 residues. Germline loops: CDR1 SQVTM, CDR2 ANQGSEA. J lost 6 bases, V lost 4 bases, and 9 bases had no gene match. The CDR3 region is CSVGKGQGGDGYTF. The CDR3 coding sequence is TGCAGCGTTGGGAAGGGACAGGGCGGTGATGGCTACACCTTC.

V is TRBV27 and J is TRBJ2-7, with 12 bases lining up with TRBD2. Looked up from germline, CDR1 is MNHEY and CDR2 is SMNVEV (reference sequence). This CDR3 comprises 16 residues. The trim removed 5 bases at V and 2 bases at J, leaving 7 bases unmatched. The CDR3 coding sequence is TGTGCCAGCAGTCACCCGACTAGCGGGAGTACCTACGAGCAGTACTTC. It encodes CASSHPTSGSTYEQYF.

The CDR3: CASMRLYGRGLPTGELFF. The CDR3 DNA sequence: TGTGCCAGTATGCGGTTGTATGGGCGGGGGCTTCCCACCGGGGAGCTGTTTTTT. This chain joins TRBV5-8 and TRBJ2-2, with D possibly TRBD2 on 7 matching bases. Germline CDR1 is SGHTS and CDR2 is YDEGEE. The CDR3 covers 18 residues. With 8 bases removed from V and 4 bases from J, the gap between germline ends came to 27 bases.

The genes are TRBV19 and TRBJ1-1, with TRBD1 matching 7 bases. The ends lost 1 base at V and 3 bases at J; junction bases unmatched: 5. The CDR3 length is 15 residues. Germline V gene data show CDR1 as LNHDA and CDR2 as SQIVND (reference sequence). DNA for the CDR3: TGTGCCAGTAGTATAGTCCCGACAGGGTACACTGAAGCTTTCTTT. Residues: CASSIVPTGYTEAFF.

The chain joins TRBV19 to TRBJ1-2, with D unresolved. Germline-derived CDR1 and CDR2 are LNHDA and SQIVND (reference sequence). Trimming pared 5 bases from V and 5 bases from J, leaving 24 bases between. The CDR3 consists of 17 residues. The CDR3 loop reads CASSRQVGNPRAYGYTF. CDR3 DNA sequence: TGTGCCAGTAGTCGGCAGGTCGGGAACCCCCGGGCTTATGGCTACACCTTC.

The table lists this clone with a count of one. The chain recombines TRBV7-9 with TRBJ1-2; D is unclear. In germline, CDR1 is SEHNR, CDR2 FQNEAQ (reference sequence). With 1 base removed from V and 2 bases from J, the gap between germline ends came to 5 bases. This CDR3 has 13 residues. The CDR3 DNA follows: TGTGCCAGCAGCTTAGGTCAGAACTATGGCTACACCTTC. This sequence encodes CASSLGQNYGYTF.

This chain uses TRBV7-3 with TRBJ2-3, with a tentative D call TRBD1 (5 bases). The CDR3 sequence is 15 residues long. V was shortened by 3 bases and J by 3 bases, with 13 bases between the two germline ends. The germline V gene encodes CDR1 SGHTA and CDR2 FQGTGA. Here the CDR3 DNA reads TGTGCCAGCAGCTTGGTTGGGGCCGGGACAGATACGCAGTATTTT. It yields the protein CASSLVGAGTDTQYF.